Listed below are T cell receptor beta chains from one sample, sequenced in a study of cytomegalovirus exposure and HLA in healthy donors. Using immunoSEQ multiplex PCR, the repertoire was profiled, and TCRdb retains in-frame clones only, with some absent. The sample lists fewer than 65,000 clones; roughly 80% were seen once. The source material was PBMCs. The receptors were sampled from a young man in good health and CMV-seronegative. The CDR3 runs from the conserved cysteine through the conserved F or W. Fields, in order: CDR3 protein, CDR3 DNA, V gene, D gene, J gene, clone size. A D gene is named only where the DNA matches it firmly. Size is stated for part of the rows, as once, few or many counts, or as a class when the clone is expanded.

CDR3aa: CASSRWFDEQFF
CDR3nt: TGTGCCAGCAGCAGGTGGTTCGATGAGCAGTTCTTC
v_gene: TRBV6-6
d_gene: .
j_gene: TRBJ2-1
abundance: .

CDR3aa: CASSQPDSNEQFF
CDR3nt: TGTGCCAGCAGCCAGCCAGACAGCAATGAGCAGTTCTTC
v_gene: TRBV16
d_gene: .
j_gene: TRBJ2-1
abundance: few

CDR3aa: CASSYTGANTGELFF
CDR3nt: TGCGCCAGCAGCTACACAGGAGCGAACACCGGGGAGCTGTTTTTT
v_gene: TRBV5-1
d_gene: .
j_gene: TRBJ2-2
abundance: .

CDR3aa: CSVEWGQHSYEQYF
CDR3nt: TGCAGCGTTGAATGGGGACAACACTCCTACGAGCAGTACTTC
v_gene: TRBV29-1
d_gene: .
j_gene: TRBJ2-7
abundance: .

CDR3aa: CASSPETTGVREQFF
CDR3nt: TGTGCCAGCAGCCCCGAAACTACAGGGGTACGGGAGCAGTTCTTC
v_gene: TRBV5-4
d_gene: TRBD1
j_gene: TRBJ2-1
abundance: .

CDR3aa: CASSQGNGRAINTEAFF
CDR3nt: TGCGCCAGCAGCCAGGGGAACGGTCGCGCGATTAACACTGAAGCTTTCTTT
v_gene: TRBV5-1
d_gene: .
j_gene: TRBJ1-1
abundance: .

CDR3aa: CASGRTSGNNEQFF
CDR3nt: TGTGCCAGCGGGAGGACTAGCGGTAACAATGAGCAGTTCTTC
v_gene: TRBV11-3
d_gene: TRBD2
j_gene: TRBJ2-1
abundance: once

CDR3aa: CASSLQQPYEQYF
CDR3nt: TGTGCCAGCAGTTTACAACAGCCCTACGAGCAGTACTTC
v_gene: TRBV28
d_gene: .
j_gene: TRBJ2-7
abundance: .

CDR3aa: CASRRQGALDTEAFF
CDR3nt: TGTGCCAGCAGAAGACAGGGGGCCCTCGACACTGAAGCTTTCTTT
v_gene: TRBV5-4
d_gene: TRBD1
j_gene: TRBJ1-1
abundance: .

CDR3aa: CSVRGFYEQYF
CDR3nt: TGCAGCGTTCGGGGTTTCTACGAGCAGTACTTC
v_gene: TRBV29-1
d_gene: .
j_gene: TRBJ2-7
abundance: .

CDR3aa: CASSPTGGTGELFF
CDR3nt: TGTGCCAGTTCCCCGACGGGAGGGACCGGGGAGCTGTTTTTT
v_gene: TRBV27
d_gene: TRBD2
j_gene: TRBJ2-2
abundance: .

CDR3aa: CASSRETGAYEQYF
CDR3nt: TGCGCCAGTTCGCGGGAGACGGGCGCCTACGAGCAGTACTTC
v_gene: TRBV4-3
d_gene: TRBD2
j_gene: TRBJ2-7
abundance: .

CDR3aa: CATSASGRSYNEQFF
CDR3nt: TGTGCCACCAGCGCTAGCGGGAGGTCCTACAATGAGCAGTTCTTC
v_gene: TRBV15
d_gene: TRBD2
j_gene: TRBJ2-1
abundance: .

CDR3aa: CASSHRLKGAGLEGYTF
CDR3nt: TGTGCCAGCAGTCATCGACTGAAGGGGGCGGGTTTGGAGGGCTACACCTTC
v_gene: TRBV28
d_gene: TRBD1
j_gene: TRBJ1-2
abundance: .

CDR3aa: CASSPPSSQETQYF
CDR3nt: TGTGCCAGCTCACCACCGTCCAGCCAAGAGACCCAGTACTTC
v_gene: TRBV18
d_gene: .
j_gene: TRBJ2-5
abundance: .

CDR3aa: CASSVQGVDYGYTF
CDR3nt: TGTGCCAGCAGCGTACAGGGGGTGGACTATGGCTACACCTTC
v_gene: TRBV5-4
d_gene: TRBD1
j_gene: TRBJ1-2
abundance: .

CDR3aa: CASSIIAGDPSYNEQFF
CDR3nt: TGTGCCAGTAGTATTATAGCGGGAGACCCCTCCTACAATGAGCAGTTCTTC
v_gene: TRBV19
d_gene: TRBD2
j_gene: TRBJ2-1
abundance: few

CDR3aa: CAISKGGASYNEQFF
CDR3nt: TGTGCCATCAGTAAGGGGGGGGCGTCCTACAATGAGCAGTTCTTC
v_gene: TRBV10-3
d_gene: .
j_gene: TRBJ2-1
abundance: .